Following are 18 T cell receptor beta chains from one sample sequenced in a study of T cells in localized non-small cell lung cancer. The protocol was immunoSEQ multiplex PCR, while the TCRdb copy is restricted to in-frame clones and leaves out a portion. The sample holds tens of thousands of clones; about nine tenths are singletons and the top ten take roughly 18%. The sample was peripheral blood, taken before any cancer treatment. The source is a male donor aged 60 or over with stage III squamous cell lung carcinoma.

This clone was counted a single time. The rearrangement joins TRBV30 to TRBJ1-5, with D hard to call. Trimming cost V 3 bases and J 3 bases, with 12 bases left between them. This CDR3 contains 14 residues. The germline CDR1 and CDR2 sequences are GTSNPN and SVGIG (reference sequence). This chain's CDR3 is CAWSPDFLNQPQHF. The CDR3 DNA reads as TGTGCCTGGAGCCCGGATTTCCTCAATCAGCCCCAGCATTTT. Full variable domain (missing parts from reference TRBV30 and TRBJ1-5): SQTIHQWPATLVQPVGSPLSLECTVEGTSNPNLYWYRQAAGRGLQLLFYSVGIGQISSEVPQNLSASRPQDRQFILSSKKLLLSDSGFYLCAWSPDFLNQPQHFGDGTRLSIL.

The V gene is TRBV12-5, the J gene TRBJ1-1; D unresolved. CDR1 LGHNT and CDR2 FRNRAP come from the germline V gene. The CDR3 covers 15 residues. Trimming removed 1 base at V and 1 base at J, with 10 bases between. For the CDR3, the DNA is TGTGCTAGTGGTTTGGAGGCCCTAGGGAACACTGAAGCTTTCTTT. It specifies CASGLEALGNTEAFF.

V usage is TRBV5-1 and J usage is TRBJ2-3; D remains ambiguous. This CDR3 has 19 residues. With 2 bases removed from V and 0 bases from J, the gap between germline ends came to 22 bases. The V gene's germline CDR1 is SGHRS and CDR2 YFSETQ. The CDR3: CASSLSPTGREASTDTQYF. In DNA form, the CDR3 reads TGCGCCAGCAGCTTATCCCCTACTGGGCGCGAAGCTAGCACAGATACGCAGTATTTT.

The rearrangement joins TRBV5-6 to TRBJ2-3; D possibly corresponds to TRBD2 (5 bases). This CDR3 has 15 amino acids. Germline CDR1 is SGHDT and CDR2 is YYEEEE. The V gene lost 7 bases and the J gene lost 1 base, with 16 bases spanning the gap. CDR3 DNA: TGTGCCAGCCGCTCCGGACTCCTCGGCACAGATACGCAGTATTTT. Amino acid sequence: CASRSGLLGTDTQYF.

The CDR3 region has the DNA TGTGCCTGTCCCGGGCCAACCGGGAGTGAGCAGTTCTTC. Protein product: CACPGPTGSEQFF. The genes are TRBV30 and TRBJ2-1; D possibly corresponds to TRBD2 (6 bases). Trimming removed 6 bases at V and 9 bases at J, with 18 bases between. The CDR3 consists of 13 residues. Germline CDR1 reads GTSNPN; CDR2 reads SVGIG (reference sequence).

This chain uses TRBV6-5 with TRBJ1-2, with D hard to call. V lost 9 bases and J lost 3, with 14 bases in between. Germline loops: CDR1 MNHEY, CDR2 SVGAGI. The CDR3 runs 13 residues. The CDR3 DNA follows: TGTGCCAGGTACCGGTTTCAATACTATGGCTACACCTTC. Translating it yields CARYRFQYYGYTF.

This rearrangement joins TRBV14 to TRBJ1-2; D call uncertain. Germline V gene sequence: CDR1 SGHDN, CDR2 FVKESK. The CDR3 is made up of 13 amino acids. Trimming shortened V by 0 bases and J by 4 bases, and 6 bases separated the two germline ends. CDR3 DNA: TGTGCCAGCAGCCAAGATGTCGGCTATGGCTACACCTTC. Its translation: CASSQDVGYGYTF.

This clone occurred once. The J gene is TRBJ2-2, the V gene TRBV15; maybe TRBD2 (6 bases). Germline V gene sequence: CDR1 LNHNV, CDR2 YYDKDF (reference sequence). The CDR3 contains 16 residues. V lost 1 base, J lost 2 bases, and 11 bases lay in between. CDR3 residues: CATSRAASVNTGELFF. In DNA, the CDR3 is TGTGCCACCAGCAGAGCGGCTAGCGTAAACACCGGGGAGCTGTTTTTT. Full variable domain (outside the CDR3, taken from reference TRBV15 and TRBJ2-2): DAMVIQNPRYQVTQFGKPVTLSCSQTLNHNVMYWYQQKSSQAPKLLFHYYDKDFNNEADTPDNFQSRRPNTSFCFLDIRSPGLGDTAMYLCATSRAASVNTGELFFGEGSRLTVL.

The sample holds one count of this clone. This rearrangement joins TRBV5-6 to TRBJ1-1; D gene uncertain. The CDR3 totals 14 residues. The germline V gene encodes CDR1 SGHDT and CDR2 YYEEEE. Trimming stripped 2 bases from V and 2 bases from J, with 10 bases between. CDR3 region: CASSFPGSNTEAFF. The CDR3 DNA reads TGTGCCAGCAGCTTCCCGGGTTCCAACACTGAAGCTTTCTTT.

The chain carries TRBV29-1 and TRBJ2-5; the match to TRBD2 covers 10 bases. Germline loops: CDR1 SQVTM, CDR2 ANQGSEA. This CDR3 spans 15 amino acids. V dropped 4 bases and J dropped 13; count of bases not matched to a gene: 18. CDR3 in DNA: TGCAGCGTTGTTACCGCGGGACTAGCGCCCGGGTCAGCGTACTTC. As protein: CSVVTAGLAPGSAYF.

The CDR3 DNA follows: TGTGCCAGCAGTGGTGAAAGCGGTTCACCCCTCCACTTT. Amino acids: CASSGESGSPLHF. The V gene is TRBV2, the J gene TRBJ1-6, with D unclear. Trimming cost V 4 bases and J 9 bases, with 10 bases left between them. There are 13 residues in the CDR3. The germline V gene encodes CDR1 SNHLY and CDR2 FYNNEI. Based on the CDR3 plus reference TRBV2 and TRBJ1-6, the full variable domain is EPEVTQTPSHQVTQMGQEVILRCVPISNHLYFYWYRQILGQKVEFLVSFYNNEISEKSEIFDDQFSVERPDGSNFTLKIRSTKLEDSAMYFCASSGESGSPLHFGNGTRLTVT.

The chain recombines TRBV27 with TRBJ1-1; 7 bases agree with TRBD1. V lost 2 bases and J lost 5; bases outside the gene matches: 5. The CDR3 consists of 14 residues. Germline V gene lookup returns CDR1 MNHEY and CDR2 SMNVEV (reference sequence). CDR3 in amino acids: CASSLGRGGTEAFF. CDR3 DNA sequence: TGTGCCAGCAGTTTAGGCAGGGGGGGGACTGAAGCTTTCTTT.

With regard to this clone: The junction departs from the called germline gene at one end, perhaps through a read error. The rearrangement uses TRBV7-7 and TRBJ2-5, with 7 positions matching TRBD2. The CDR3 length is 12 residues. Germline CDR1 reads SSHAT; CDR2 reads FNYEAQ (reference sequence). The CDR3, as DNA: TGTGCCAGCAGCAATACGCGCGGGGGTCGGGACTTC. This codes for CASSNTRGGRDF.

As for this clone: Sequence at one end of the junction differs from germline and may be a read error. The chain has TRBV5-1 and TRBJ2-7; D could derive from TRBD1 or TRBD2 (7 bases each). Germline-derived CDR1 and CDR2 are SGHRS and YFSETQ. The CDR3 has 15 residues. The CDR3: CASSLGGTDSYEQYF. As DNA, the CDR3 is TGCGCCAGCAGTTTGGGAGGGACAGATTCCTACGAGCAGTACTTC.

The chain uses TRBV2 and TRBJ1-1; weak D call: TRBD1 (5 bases). CDR1 SNHLY and CDR2 FYNNEI come from the germline V gene. CDR3 length: 15 residues. The V end was cut by 5 bases, the J end by 1 base, with 14 bases between. The CDR3 DNA is TGTGCCAGCAGTCGTCCAGGGTTACGGAACACTGAAGCTTTCTTT. It is translated as CASSRPGLRNTEAFF.

This clone was seen once. This chain joins TRBV11-2 and TRBJ2-7; D uncertain. CDR3 length: 12 residues. Germline V gene lookup returns CDR1 SGHAT and CDR2 FQNNGV. V lost 6 bases, J lost 4 bases, and 10 bases lay in between. DNA of the CDR3: TGTGCCAGCAGTCGGACGGATTACGAGCAGTACTTC. Translated, it gives CASSRTDYEQYF.

The rearrangement joins TRBV6-1 to TRBJ2-2; D uncertain. V was clipped by 10 bases and J by 2 bases, with 11 bases between them. CDR1 MNHNS and CDR2 SASEGT come from the germline V gene. This CDR3 has 13 residues. CDR3 sequence: CATLTINTGELFF. The CDR3 DNA is TGTGCCACCTTGACAATTAACACCGGGGAGCTGTTTTTT.

The CDR3 region has the DNA TGTGCCAGCAGTCCATGGACATCTTGGAGCTCTGGGGCCAACGTCCTGACTTTC. Encoded protein: CASSPWTSWSSGANVLTF. The V and J genes are TRBV27 and TRBJ2-6; maybe TRBD1 (5 bases). Trimming left V 5 bases short and J 0 bases short, with 17 bases between. In germline, CDR1 is MNHEY, CDR2 SMNVEV (reference sequence). The CDR3 contains 18 residues.